This T cell receptor beta chain was identified during a study of metastatic and nonmetastatic thyroid tumors. Authors' data handling: Between-group CDR3 differences, defined by clinicopathological status, yielded a distant-metastasis classifier for papillary thyroid cancer. TCRdb re-analyzed the PCR reads using MiXCR. What appears here as the V and J calls and clone size reflects TCRdb's work, not the paper's. The data contain about 33,000 clones, 18% of them singletons. Thyroid surgery had not been preceded by any treatment in any patient. The source of this sequence is a male donor with papillary thyroid cancer or a benign thyroid nodule (not recorded which). Some clones in this sample may be carry-over from other donors' samples. The sample taken for sequencing was blood.

CDR3 protein: CASSLGKGRAYEQYF. The CDR3 region has the DNA TGTGCCAGCAGCTTAGGGAAGGGACGAGCCTACGAGCAGTACTTC. The rearrangement uses TRBV7-3 and TRBJ2-7, with D perhaps TRBD1 or TRBD2 (5 bases each). The V gene's germline CDR1 is SGHTA and CDR2 FQGTGA. The CDR3 contains 15 residues. Trimming cost V 2 bases and J 2 bases, with 13 bases left between them.